These 28 T cell receptor beta chains came from one sample sequenced in a study of cytomegalovirus exposure and HLA in healthy donors. The PCR was carried out with 60 Vbeta primers and 13 Jbeta primers. Clones were sequenced by immunoSEQ multiplex PCR, and TCRdb holds only the in-frame ones, with some missing. The table records 100,000 to 150,000 clones, approximately 82% of them present only once. Sequencing used PBMCs. Receptors were obtained from a boy between 2 and 15 years old in good health and CMV-seronegative.

The chain joins TRBV19 to TRBJ2-1, with 11 positions matching TRBD2. CDR1 LNHDA and CDR2 SQIVND come from the germline V gene (reference sequence). The CDR3 runs to 15 residues. V shed 3 bases and J 4 bases; nucleotides not matched to a gene: 2. CDR3 sequence: CASSMGTSGYNEQFF. The DNA for the CDR3 is TGTGCCAGTAGTATGGGGACTAGCGGTTACAATGAGCAGTTCTTC.

In the case of this clone: This sample also contains other DNA sequences that code for the same CDR3. V and J are TRBV13 and TRBJ2-2; 9 bases align to TRBD1. CDR1 and CDR2 from the germline V gene are PRHDT and FYEKMQ (reference sequence). CDR3 size: 15 residues. The J segment lost 7 bases and the V segment lost 6 bases, leaving 9 bases of the junction unmatched. CDR3 in amino acids: CASSFRQGVHGELFF. The CDR3 bases are TGTGCCAGCAGTTTTAGACAGGGGGTTCACGGGGAGCTGTTTTTT. Variable domain in full (rest from reference TRBV13 and TRBJ2-2): AAGVIQSPRHLIKEKRETATLKCYPIPRHDTVYWYQQGPGQDPQFLISFYEKMQSDKGSIPDRFSAQQFSDYHSELNMSSLELGDSALYFCASSFRQGVHGELFFGEGSRLTVL.

To note about this clone: The identical CDR3 is also encoded by other nucleotide sequences in the sample. This rearrangement joins TRBV5-1 to TRBJ2-1; 9 positions match TRBD2. Germline CDR1 SGHRS, CDR2 YFSETQ. The CDR3 consists of 15 residues. V lost 5 bases to trimming and J lost 6 bases; unmatched junction nucleotides: 9. The CDR3 sequence is CASSFSGGGLNEQFF. The DNA of the CDR3 is TGCGCCAGCAGTTTTAGCGGGGGTGGCCTCAATGAGCAGTTCTTC. Drawing the rest from reference TRBV5-1 and TRBJ2-1, the complete variable domain is KAGVTQTPRYLIKTRGQQVTLSCSPISGHRSVSWYQQTPGQGLQFLFEYFSETQRNKGNFPGRFSGRQFSNSRSEMNVSTLELGDSALYLCASSFSGGGLNEQFFGPGTRLTVL.

Only a few counts were recorded for this clone. The chain is built from TRBV9 and TRBJ2-2, with D possibly being TRBD1 (6 bases). V dropped 3 bases and J dropped 6 bases, with 15 bases sitting between them. The CDR3 is 15 amino acids. CDR1 and CDR2 from the germline V gene are SGDLS and YYNGEE. The DNA for the CDR3 is TGTGCCAGCAGCGCCGTGTCAGGGGTAGCCGGGGAGCTGTTTTTT. It is translated as CASSAVSGVAGELFF.

The V call is TRBV6-6, the J call TRBJ2-1, with TRBD1 as a possible D gene (5 bases). Germline CDR1 reads MNHNY; CDR2 reads SVGAGI (reference sequence). V was cut by 0 bases and J by 4 bases, with 13 bases left in between. The CDR3 totals 16 residues. In DNA form, the CDR3 reads TGTGCCAGCAGTTACTCCCCCGGCAGGGATTACAATGAGCAGTTCTTC. This encodes CASSYSPGRDYNEQFF.

This clone has only one observation. The rearrangement links TRBV5-1 to TRBJ2-3; the D gene is possibly TRBD2 (5 bases). The CDR3 runs 16 residues. V was clipped by 0 bases and J by 2 bases, with 13 bases between them. The germline V gene encodes CDR1 SGHRS and CDR2 YFSETQ. The chain's CDR3 is CASSLGPGTTTDTQYF. In nucleotides, the CDR3 is TGCGCCAGCAGCTTGGGGCCGGGAACGACCACAGATACGCAGTATTTT.

CDR3 residues: CATSKFGRGDEQFF. DNA of the CDR3: TGTGCCACCAGCAAATTCGGGAGGGGCGATGAGCAGTTCTTC. The chain recombines TRBV15 with TRBJ2-1; 8 positions match TRBD2. There are 14 residues in the CDR3. Germline V gene data show CDR1 as LNHNV and CDR2 as YYDKDF (reference sequence). J was trimmed by 8 bases and V by 4 bases; bases with no gene match: 7. The variable domain in full, with the rest retrieved from reference TRBV15 and TRBJ2-1, is DAMVIQNPRYQVTQFGKPVTLSCSQTLNHNVMYWYQQKSSQAPKLLFHYYDKDFNNEADTPDNFQSRRPNTSFCFLDIRSPGLGDTAMYLCATSKFGRGDEQFFGPGTRLTVL.

The chain uses TRBV6-1 and TRBJ2-3; 11 positions agree with TRBD2. This CDR3 contains 15 residues. CDR1 is MNHNS, CDR2 SASEGT, per germline. With 4 bases clipped from V and 4 bases from J, the junction kept 4 bases outside the gene matches. DNA for the CDR3: TGTGCCAGCAGTGTTAGCGGGGGGGCCCCAGATACGCAGTATTTT. Translated, it gives CASSVSGGAPDTQYF.

The chain links TRBV5-4 to TRBJ2-7; 11 bases align to TRBD2. V was clipped by 2 bases and J by 0 bases; unmatched bases: 1. The CDR3 extends over 15 amino acids. In germline, CDR1 is SGHNT, CDR2 YYREEE (reference sequence). The CDR3 DNA is TGTGCCAGCAGCTTACTAGCGGGGGTCTCCTACGAGCAGTACTTC. Amino acid sequence: CASSLLAGVSYEQYF.

The gene calls are TRBV19 and TRBJ2-3; 9 bases are shared with TRBD2. This CDR3 comprises 16 residues. CDR1 LNHDA and CDR2 SQIVND come from the germline V gene (reference sequence). J was trimmed by 3 bases and V by 5 bases; bases with no gene match: 9. The DNA of the CDR3 is TGTGCCAGTAGTCCGAATGCGGGGGGGGTAACAGATACGCAGTATTTT. This encodes CASSPNAGGVTDTQYF.

The chain has TRBV7-8 and TRBJ2-1; possible D gene TRBD2, 5 bases. Germline CDR1 reads SGHVS; CDR2 reads FQNEAQ. CDR3 length: 17 residues. V shed 1 base and J shed 0 bases, with 13 bases lying between them. CDR3 in DNA: TGTGCCAGCAGCTTAGTACCGCGACGGGACTCCTACAATGAGCAGTTCTTC. It yields the protein CASSLVPRRDSYNEQFF.

This chain's CDR3 is CAWSGLFTGGWTDTQYF. CDR3 sequence (DNA): TGTGCCTGGAGCGGCCTCTTTACGGGGGGATGGACAGATACGCAGTATTTT. This chain uses TRBV30 with TRBJ2-3; 7 bases fit TRBD2. Germline CDR1 GTSNPN, CDR2 SVGIG (reference sequence). The CDR3 contains 17 residues. Trimming took 3 bases from V and 3 from J; bases not matched to a gene: 15.

V gene TRBV5-1 combines with J gene TRBJ1-5; TRBD1 aligns across 10 bases. The germline gives CDR1 SGHRS, CDR2 YFSETQ. V shed 9 bases, J shed 7 bases, and the junction held 10 bases outside the gene matches. The CDR3 runs 14 residues. The CDR3 DNA sequence: TGCGCCATCCTGCCGGGACAGGGGTTACAGCCCCAGCATTTT. Protein: CAILPGQGLQPQHF.

The chain is built from TRBV7-6 and TRBJ1-1, with 9 bases matching TRBD1. The CDR3 loop spans 14 amino acids. V shed 6 bases, J shed 6 bases, and the junction held 8 bases outside the gene matches. From germline, CDR1 is SGHVS and CDR2 FNYEAQ. The CDR3 loop is CASSNRGLGAEAFF. The DNA for the CDR3 is TGTGCCAGCAGTAACAGGGGGCTGGGTGCTGAAGCTTTCTTT.

The chain recombines TRBV4-1 with TRBJ2-7, with D possibly TRBD2 on 5 matching bases. CDR3 length: 15 amino acids. In germline, CDR1 is MGHRA, CDR2 YSYEKL. V was trimmed by 2 bases and J by 3 bases, leaving 14 bases between them. CDR3 in DNA: TGCGCCAGCAGCCAACTCCCCGGAGGCATCTACGAGCAGTACTTC. It encodes CASSQLPGGIYEQYF.

This clone appeared a few times. The genes are TRBV5-1 and TRBJ2-3; D might be TRBD1 (6 bases). Germline V gene lookup returns CDR1 SGHRS and CDR2 YFSETQ. The germline V and J ends were trimmed by 4 bases and 4 bases, with 19 bases remaining between them. The length of the CDR3 is 16 residues. The DNA of the CDR3 is TGCGCCAGCAGCCGAGACACAGGGTCCGGCGCAGATACGCAGTATTTT. This encodes CASSRDTGSGADTQYF.

The rearrangement links TRBV7-6 to TRBJ1-3, with a tentative D call TRBD1 (6 bases). This CDR3 is built from 16 residues. Trimming cost V 3 bases and J 2 bases, with 14 bases left between them. CDR1 and CDR2 from the germline V gene are SGHVS and FNYEAQ. DNA of the CDR3: TGTGCCAGCAGCTTGTTCACAGGGACGGCTGGAAACACCATATATTTT. Translating gives CASSLFTGTAGNTIYF.

This chain links TRBV7-8 with TRBJ2-1; D possibly corresponds to TRBD2 (7 bases). The V end was cut by 7 bases, the J end by 2 bases, with 15 bases between. The CDR3 spans 15 residues. The V gene's germline CDR1 is SGHVS and CDR2 FQNEAQ. The CDR3 region has the DNA TGTGCCAGCACCCAGTGGGAGGGGGCCTACAATGAGCAGTTCTTC. Protein sequence: CASTQWEGAYNEQFF.

V usage is TRBV19 and J usage is TRBJ2-2; 11 bases match TRBD2. Germline V CDR1 and CDR2: LNHDA, SQIVND (reference sequence). CDR3 size: 15 residues. Trimming took 5 bases from V and 5 from J; bases not matched to a gene: 4. The CDR3 loop is CASSPWTSGTGELFF. The DNA for the CDR3 is TGTGCCAGTAGTCCTTGGACTAGCGGGACCGGGGAGCTGTTTTTT.

The chain employs TRBV4-3 and TRBJ1-2; the match to TRBD1 covers 8 bases. Looked up from germline, CDR1 is LGHNA and CDR2 is YSLEER. This CDR3 region has 16 residues. J gave up 8 bases and V 0 bases, and 11 bases lay outside the gene matches. The CDR3 sequence is CASSQDRDRKRIGYTF. CDR3 nucleotide sequence: TGCGCCAGCAGCCAAGATCGGGACAGGAAGAGGATCGGCTACACCTTC.

The genes are TRBV29-1 and TRBJ1-4, with unresolved D. The germline V and J ends were trimmed by 5 bases and 3 bases, with 7 bases remaining between them. This CDR3 has 12 residues. Germline V lookup: CDR1 SQVTM, CDR2 ANQGSEA. CDR3 sequence (DNA): TGCAGCGTTAGAGGGCCTAATGAAAAACTGTTTTTT. Its protein is CSVRGPNEKLFF.

V usage is TRBV6-5 and J usage is TRBJ1-6; D is undetermined. Germline V CDR1 and CDR2: MNHEY, SVGAGI. The CDR3 is 14 residues long. V lost 4 bases and J lost 9, with 13 bases in between. The CDR3 sequence: CASSWAGSLSPLHF. CDR3 DNA: TGTGCCAGCAGTTGGGCGGGGAGCCTTTCACCCCTCCACTTT.

This clone was observed a few times. Other DNA sequences in this sample translate to the same CDR3. The rearrangement uses TRBV6-1 and TRBJ1-5, with D possibly TRBD1 on 5 matching bases. V lost 1 base to trimming and J lost 4 bases, with 14 bases between them. Germline loops: CDR1 MNHNS, CDR2 SASEGT. The CDR3 spans 16 residues. The CDR3 nucleotides read TGTGCCAGCAGTGAAGAGGGAGGGGCAGGGAATCAGCCCCAGCATTTT. Translated: CASSEEGGAGNQPQHF.

The chain employs TRBV7-2 and TRBJ2-7, with 7 bases lining up with TRBD2. CDR1 SGHTA and CDR2 FQGNSA come from the germline V gene. V was clipped by 3 bases and J by 2 bases; unmatched bases: 4. This CDR3 has 14 amino acids. As DNA, the CDR3 is TGTGCCAGCAGCTTTGGGCGGGGGACCTACGAGCAGTACGTC. As protein: CASSFGRGTYEQYV.

The gene calls are TRBV5-1 and TRBJ2-7; 12 bases align to TRBD2. V lost 4 bases to trimming and J lost 7 bases; unmatched junction nucleotides: 9. Germline lookup yields CDR1 SGHRS and CDR2 YFSETQ. The CDR3 totals 15 residues. The CDR3: CASSLRLAGVGEQYV. CDR3 coding DNA: TGCGCCAGCAGCCTGAGACTAGCGGGAGTGGGGGAGCAGTACGTC.

The chain joins TRBV4-1 to TRBJ2-7; TRBD2 might be the D (5 bases). Germline V CDR1 and CDR2: MGHRA, YSYEKL. There are 16 residues in the CDR3. The ends were cut back, 4 bases at V and 2 bases at J, with 18 bases in the middle. DNA for the CDR3: TGCGCCAGCAGCCGGACGGTTGGCGGGCGCGCCTACGAGCAGTACGTC. Translation gives CASSRTVGGRAYEQYV.

V gene TRBV4-3 combines with J gene TRBJ2-7; D gene unclear. The CDR3 loop spans 13 amino acids. Per the germline V gene, CDR1 is LGHNA and CDR2 is YSLEER. The V end was cut by 1 base, the J end by 3 bases, with 7 bases between. In DNA, the CDR3 is TGCGCCAGCAGCCAAGTAACAGACTACGAGCAGTACTTC. Its protein product is CASSQVTDYEQYF.

The chain uses TRBV6-6 and TRBJ2-1, with D unclear. From germline, CDR1 is MNHNY and CDR2 SVGAGI (reference sequence). This CDR3 is built from 12 residues. V gave up 6 bases and J gave up 5 bases, with 8 bases separating them. The CDR3 nucleotides read TGTGCCAGCAGACTTCCCGACAATGAGCAGTTCTTC. It is translated as CASRLPDNEQFF.